This TCR beta chain was profiled in a study of blood T cell repertoires in COVID-19. Germline loops: CDR1 MNHNY, CDR2 SVGAGI (reference sequence). V shed 8 bases and J 2 bases; nucleotides not matched to a gene: 7. CDR3 size: 15 residues. Assay used: immunoSEQ multiplex PCR; TCRdb lists only in-frame clones, some missing. Of hundreds of thousands of clones in the sample, 70% to 90% were seen once. The sample was peripheral blood. The source is a man between 65 and 85 years old with acute or convalescent COVID-19. The chain joins TRBV6-6 to TRBJ2-3, with 10 bases matching TRBD2. In DNA, the CDR3 is TGTGCCAGCTCGAGGACTAGCGGCAACACAGATACGCAGTATTTT. Residues: CASSRTSGNTDTQYF.